This T cell receptor (beta chain) was obtained from a study of human T cells and chemical hapten exposure. The CDR3 is 13 amino acids. Trimming shortened V by 7 bases and J by 0 bases, and 10 bases separated the two germline ends. Looked up from germline, CDR1 is SNHLY and CDR2 is FYNNEI. This clonotype has a count of ten or more. Documented time point: patch test 3, about 24 weeks after DPC sensitization. Treatment: therapeutic diphenylcyclopropenone sensitization with weekly scalp DPC. MiXCR was run by TCRdb on the RACE reads, yielding one entry per CDR3 protein. Here the sample spans 55,000 to 75,000 distinct CDR3 sequences, around 12% being singletons.

The chain has TRBV2 and TRBJ2-7; the D gene is possibly TRBD1 (5 bases). The clonotype originates from a man aged 25-40 years with alopecia areata. Some clones in this sample may be carry-over from other donors' samples. The sample in question was whole blood, obtained in connection with sensitization to the hapten diphenylcyclopropenone (DPC). The CDR3 loop reads CASMGRDSYEQYF. The CDR3 coding sequence is TGTGCCAGCATGGGCAGGGACTCCTACGAGCAGTACTTC.